These T cell receptor beta chains were read from a single sample in a study of early T cells in non-severe SARS-CoV-2 infection. TCRdb re-called the 5' RACE reads through MiXCR, storing one row per CDR3 protein. The sample yields 70,000 to 85,000 distinct CDR3 sequences, over 4% seen once. Sample: whole blood, taken at baseline. Source of these receptors: an adult who was a healthcare worker with PCR-confirmed SARS-CoV-2 infection or an uninfected control (not recorded which). Each CDR3 is given with its conserved first and last residue. The order of the fields is J gene, clone size, V gene, D gene, CDR3 protein, CDR3 DNA. The D gene is left open where the match is weak. A row's size may be missing; if present it is once, few, many or a size class.

TRBJ2-3,many,TRBV7-9,.,CASSLGIGADTQYF,TGTGCCAGCAGCTTAGGGATTGGTGCAGATACGCAGTATTTT
TRBJ2-2,few,TRBV3-1,TRBD2,CASSQGRELAGENTGELFF,TGTGCCAGCAGCCAAGGGCGGGAACTAGCGGGAGAGAACACCGGGGAGCTGTTTTTT
TRBJ1-3,.,TRBV5-1,.,CASSGQESKNTIYF,TGCGCCAGCAGCGGGCAGGAATCTAAAAACACCATATATTTT
TRBJ2-2,.,TRBV7-8,.,CASSPGVNTGELFF,TGTGCCAGCAGTCCAGGGGTAAACACCGGGGAGCTGTTTTTT
TRBJ1-2,few,TRBV29-1,TRBD1,CSAGTGIYGYTF,TGCAGCGCCGGGACAGGGATCTATGGCTACACCTTC
TRBJ1-5,few,TRBV27,TRBD1,CASGGRGQRQPQHF,TGTGCCAGCGGCGGCAGGGGGCAAAGACAGCCCCAGCATTTT
TRBJ2-3,many,TRBV10-3,.,CAIKGAFSTDTQYF,TGTGCCATCAAAGGCGCGTTCAGCACAGATACGCAGTATTTT
TRBJ1-1,few,TRBV30,.,CAWSVDRQNTEAFF,TGTGCCTGGAGTGTAGATAGACAGAACACTGAAGCTTTCTTT
TRBJ2-5,.,TRBV5-1,TRBD1,CASSSTGGEETQYF,TGCGCCAGCAGCTCCACAGGGGGAGAAGAGACCCAGTACTTC
TRBJ2-3,many,TRBV12-3/TRBV12-4,.,CASSFGGVTDTQYF,TGTGCCAGCAGTTTCGGCGGGGTCACAGATACGCAGTATTTT
TRBJ2-7,few,TRBV20-1,.,CSASGLPSTDNEQYF,TGCAGTGCTAGCGGTTTACCCTCGACAGACAACGAGCAGTACTTC
TRBJ2-1,.,TRBV5-1,.,CASSTPTGDNEQFF,TGCGCCAGCAGTACCCCCACGGGAGACAATGAGCAGTTCTTC
TRBJ2-3,few,TRBV7-9,.,CASGNSGNRLTDTQYF,TGTGCCAGCGGGAATTCCGGGAACAGGCTCACGGATACGCAGTATTTT
TRBJ1-1,.,TRBV12-3/TRBV12-4,TRBD1,CASRRTGASTEAFF,TGTGCCAGCAGGCGGACAGGCGCCTCGACTGAAGCTTTCTTT